The TCR beta chain under discussion was sequenced for a study of T cell responses to AZD1222 COVID-19 vaccine. Looking at the study overall: Both about-4-week and about-12-week second-dose recipients were combined.

Only in-frame clones appear in the TCRdb table, and some are missing; sequencing was by immunoSEQ multiplex PCR. The data hold around 120,000 clones, with approximately 90% observed a single time. The sequenced sample was peripheral blood, obtained on day 0 of AZD1222 vaccination. The TCR comes from an adult in good health.

The CDR3 loop reads CASSGLGQGTSPWTQYF. The CDR3 region has the DNA TGTGCCAGCAGTGGCCTTGGACAGGGAACCTCCCCGTGGACCCAGTACTTC. V gene TRBV6-2 or TRBV6-3 combines with J gene TRBJ2-5; 8 bases fit TRBD1. V trimming: 5 bases; J trimming: 7 bases; junction bases outside the gene matches: 18. The CDR3 is made up of 17 amino acids. Germline lookup yields CDR1 MNHEY and CDR2 SVGEGT.